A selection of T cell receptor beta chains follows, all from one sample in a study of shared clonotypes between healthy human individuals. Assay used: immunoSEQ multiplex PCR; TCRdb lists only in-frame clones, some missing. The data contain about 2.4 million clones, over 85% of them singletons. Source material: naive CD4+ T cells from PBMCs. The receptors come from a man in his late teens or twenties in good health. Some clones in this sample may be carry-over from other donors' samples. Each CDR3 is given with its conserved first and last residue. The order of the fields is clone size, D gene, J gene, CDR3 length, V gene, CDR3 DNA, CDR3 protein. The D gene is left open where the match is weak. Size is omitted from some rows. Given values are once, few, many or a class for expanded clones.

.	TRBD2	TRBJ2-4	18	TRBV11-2	TGTGCCAGCAGCCCGGGACTAGCGGGAGAAGTGGCCAAAAACATTCAGTACTTC	CASSPGLAGEVAKNIQYF
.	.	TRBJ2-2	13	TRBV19	TGTGCCAGTAGTATAGATCCCAATTGGGAGCTGTTTTTT	CASSIDPNWELFF
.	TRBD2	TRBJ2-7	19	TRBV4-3	TGCGCCAGCAGCCAAGATCAATGGTCGGGCGGGGGGGCCTCCTACGAGCAGTACTTC	CASSQDQWSGGGASYEQYF
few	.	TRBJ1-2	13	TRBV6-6	TGTGCCAGCAGTTACGAGGTTACAGGCGGCTACACCTTC	CASSYEVTGGYTF
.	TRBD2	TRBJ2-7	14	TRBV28	TGTGCCAGCAGTTTGATAGCGGGCGCCTACGAGCAGTACTTC	CASSLIAGAYEQYF
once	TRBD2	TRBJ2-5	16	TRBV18	TGTGCCAGCTCAACCCGACAGACTAGCGGCCAAGAGACCCAGTACTTC	CASSTRQTSGQETQYF
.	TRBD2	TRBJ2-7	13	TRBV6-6	TGTGCCATTCACGGGACTAGTTATGCCGAGCAGTACTTC	CAIHGTSYAEQYF
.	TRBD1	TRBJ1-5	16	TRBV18	TGTGCCAGCTCACCACCGCAGCAGGGGGCTTCTCAGCCCCAGCATTTT	CASSPPQQGASQPQHF
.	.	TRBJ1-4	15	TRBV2	TGTGCCAGCAGTGACCCCCGGGGAGGCAATGAAAAACTGTTTTTT	CASSDPRGGNEKLFF
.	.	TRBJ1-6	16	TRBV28	TGTGCCAGCAGTAGGACGGAATGGTTCGGGGATTCACCCCTCCACTTT	CASSRTEWFGDSPLHF
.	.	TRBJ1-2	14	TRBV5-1	TGCGCCAGCAGCTTGGGACGCGTGAGCTATGGCTACACCTTC	CASSLGRVSYGYTF
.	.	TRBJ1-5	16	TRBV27	TGTGCCAGCAGTTTATCACAGGGACGGGTCAATCAGCCCCAGCATTTT	CASSLSQGRVNQPQHF
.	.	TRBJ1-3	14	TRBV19	TGTGCCAGTAGTGTGAGAGGCTCTGGAAACACCATATATTTT	CASSVRGSGNTIYF
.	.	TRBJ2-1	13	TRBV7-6	TGTGCCAGCAGCTTATCACTTAACAATGAGCAGTTCTTC	CASSLSLNNEQFF
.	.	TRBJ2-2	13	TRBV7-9	TGTGCCAGCAGCCCCCGCCCGGCCGGGGAGCTGTTTTTT	CASSPRPAGELFF
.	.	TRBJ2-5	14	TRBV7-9	TGTGCCAGCAGCTTAGGAATTTCGGGGGAGACCCAGTACTTC	CASSLGISGETQYF
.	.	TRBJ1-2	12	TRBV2	TGTGCCAGCAGTGAAGGGGGTTCTGGCTACACCTTC	CASSEGGSGYTF
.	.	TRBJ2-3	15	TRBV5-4	TGTGCCAGCAGCTTGTACCGGGGCTACACAGATACGCAGTATTTT	CASSLYRGYTDTQYF
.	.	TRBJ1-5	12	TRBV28	TGTGCCAGCAGGAGCATTGATCAGCCCCAGCATTTT	CASRSIDQPQHF
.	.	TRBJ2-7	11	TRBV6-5	TGTGCCAGCCAGAGGGCCTACGAGCAGTACTTC	CASQRAYEQYF
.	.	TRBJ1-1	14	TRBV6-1	TGTGCCAGCTCAGCCCTAGGGGGGCCCACTGAAGCTTTCTTT	CASSALGGPTEAFF
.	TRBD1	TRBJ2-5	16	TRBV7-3	TGTGCCAGCAGCTTAGGGACAGGGAATTTCGCGGAGACCCAGTACTTC	CASSLGTGNFAETQYF
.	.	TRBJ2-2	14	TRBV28	TGTGCCAGCAGTTTTATAGGGGTCACCGGGGAGCTGTTTTTT	CASSFIGVTGELFF
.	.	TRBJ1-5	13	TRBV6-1	TGTGCCAGCAGTGTGCAGAGCAATCAGCCCCAGCATTTT	CASSVQSNQPQHF
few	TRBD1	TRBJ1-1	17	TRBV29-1	TGCAGCGTCATACCCCAACTGATGGACAGGGGGAACACTGAAGCTTTCTTT	CSVIPQLMDRGNTEAFF
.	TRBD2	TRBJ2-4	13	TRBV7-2	TGTGCCAGCAGCGTCCCGGGACTAGCGGGGGGAGACTTC	CASSVPGLAGGDF
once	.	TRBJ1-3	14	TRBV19	TGTGCCAGTAGTATCACGCACTCTGGAAACACCATATATTTT	CASSITHSGNTIYF
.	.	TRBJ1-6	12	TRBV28	TGTGCCAGCAGTTTGTGGAAGCAGCCCCTCCACTTT	CASSLWKQPLHF
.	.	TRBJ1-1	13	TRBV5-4	TGTGCCAGCAGCCCGGGACCGAGAAATGAAGCTTTCTTT	CASSPGPRNEAFF
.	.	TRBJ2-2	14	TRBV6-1	TGTGCCAGCAGGCGGGATCCGAACACCGGGGAGCTGTTTTTT	CASRRDPNTGELFF
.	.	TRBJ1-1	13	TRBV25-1	TGTGCCAGCAGTGAAACTGGACCGGGGGGAGCTTTCTTT	CASSETGPGGAFF
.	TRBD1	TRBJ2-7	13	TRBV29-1	TGCAGCGCCCGGGACAGGGGGCGCTACGAGCAGTACTTC	CSARDRGRYEQYF
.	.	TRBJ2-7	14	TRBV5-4	TGTGCCAGCAGCTTGGACGGACCGCCCTACGAGCAGTACTTC	CASSLDGPPYEQYF
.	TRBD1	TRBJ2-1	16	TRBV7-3	TGTGCCAGCAGCCGATCTGGGGACAGGGTCGCCAATGAGCAGTTCTTC	CASSRSGDRVANEQFF
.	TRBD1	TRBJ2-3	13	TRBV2	TGTGCCAGCAGCTCGGGCAACAGGGGACCGCAGTATTTT	CASSSGNRGPQYF
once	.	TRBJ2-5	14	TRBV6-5	TGTGCCAGCAGTGGTGGCGGTTTTCAAGAGACCCAGTACTTC	CASSGGGFQETQYF
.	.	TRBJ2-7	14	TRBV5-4	TGTGCCAGCAGCTTGCGTCAGTCCGGCTACGAGCAGTACTTC	CASSLRQSGYEQYF
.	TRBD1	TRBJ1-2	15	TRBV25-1	TGTGCCAGCACCCCATGGACAGGGGGGAACTATGGCTACACCTTC	CASTPWTGGNYGYTF